The present T cell receptor beta chain was sequenced within a study of tumor and adjacent non-tumor tissue in lung cancer. The library came from three nested PCR rounds adapted from ARM-PCR protocols. TCRdb reprocessed the multiplex PCR reads with MiXCR, giving one entry per CDR3 protein. The profile shows 60,000 to 85,000 distinct CDR3 sequences, around 85% of them singletons. CDR3 length: 14 residues. Germline values: CDR1 SQVTM, CDR2 ANQGSEA. Concerning this clonotype itself: Its matching antigen is unknown.

The template was RNA from unsorted bulk tissue. Study results and limitations: Normal lung showed higher cumulative top 100 clone frequency than tumor.

Sequenced sample: lung tumor tissue. The V call is TRBV29-1, the J call TRBJ1-1; D is ambiguous. The TCR sequence derives from a woman between 50 and 59 years old with non-small cell lung cancer. CDR3: CRIGEGPMNTEAFF. DNA of the CDR3: TGCAGGATTGGGGAGGGTCCGATGAACACTGAAGCTTTCTTT.